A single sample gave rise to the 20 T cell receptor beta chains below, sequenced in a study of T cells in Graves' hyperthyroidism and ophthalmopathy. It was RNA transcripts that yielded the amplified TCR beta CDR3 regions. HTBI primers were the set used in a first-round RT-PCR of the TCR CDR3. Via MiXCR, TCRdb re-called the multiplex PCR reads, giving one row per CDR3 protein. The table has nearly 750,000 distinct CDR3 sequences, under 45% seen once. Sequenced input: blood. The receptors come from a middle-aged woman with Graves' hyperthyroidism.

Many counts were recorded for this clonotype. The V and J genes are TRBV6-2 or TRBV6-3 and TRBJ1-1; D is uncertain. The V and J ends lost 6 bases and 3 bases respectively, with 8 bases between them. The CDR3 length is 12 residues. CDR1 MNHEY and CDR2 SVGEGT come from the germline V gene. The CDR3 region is CASSHGDTEAFF. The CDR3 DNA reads TGTGCCAGCAGCCATGGTGACACTGAAGCTTTCTTT.

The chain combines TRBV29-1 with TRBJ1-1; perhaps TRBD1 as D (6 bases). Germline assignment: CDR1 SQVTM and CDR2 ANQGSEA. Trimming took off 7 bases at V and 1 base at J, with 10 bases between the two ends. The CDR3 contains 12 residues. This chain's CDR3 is CSAGEWNTEAFF. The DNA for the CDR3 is TGCAGCGCAGGGGAATGGAACACTGAAGCTTTCTTT.

The CDR3 sequence: CASASSAANEKLFF. CDR3 DNA: TGTGCCAGTGCCTCGTCGGCGGCTAATGAAAAACTGTTTTTT. The V gene is TRBV7-9, the J gene TRBJ1-4, with D unclear. Germline V gives CDR1 SEHNR, CDR2 FQNEAQ (reference sequence). Trimming took 9 bases from V and 3 from J, leaving 14 bases between them. The CDR3 is 14 residues long.

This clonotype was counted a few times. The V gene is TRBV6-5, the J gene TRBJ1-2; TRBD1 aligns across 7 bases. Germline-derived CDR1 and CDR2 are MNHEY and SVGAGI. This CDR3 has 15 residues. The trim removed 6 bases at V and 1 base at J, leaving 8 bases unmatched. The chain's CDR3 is CASRKLGTVNYGYTF. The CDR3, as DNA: TGTGCCAGCAGGAAGCTAGGGACAGTTAACTATGGCTACACCTTC.

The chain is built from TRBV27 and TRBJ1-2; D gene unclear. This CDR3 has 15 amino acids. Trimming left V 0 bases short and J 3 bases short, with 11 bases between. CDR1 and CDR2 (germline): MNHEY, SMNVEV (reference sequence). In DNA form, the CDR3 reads TGTGCCAGCAGTTTATCGACCGCTAGTTACTATGGCTACACCTTC. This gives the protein CASSLSTASYYGYTF.

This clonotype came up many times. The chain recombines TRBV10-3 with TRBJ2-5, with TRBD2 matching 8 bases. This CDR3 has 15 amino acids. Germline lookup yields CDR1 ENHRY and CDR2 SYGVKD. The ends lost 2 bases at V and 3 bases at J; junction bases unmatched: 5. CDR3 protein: CAISEQRGIKETQYF. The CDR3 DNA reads TGTGCCATCAGTGAGCAGCGGGGGATCAAAGAGACCCAGTACTTC.

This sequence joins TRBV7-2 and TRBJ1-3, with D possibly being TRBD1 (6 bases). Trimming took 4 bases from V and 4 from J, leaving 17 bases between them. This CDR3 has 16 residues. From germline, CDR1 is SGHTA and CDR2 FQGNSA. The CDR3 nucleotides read TGTGCCAGCAGCTCGACCGAGGGAGGGGGGGGAAACACCATATATTTT. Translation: CASSSTEGGGGNTIYF. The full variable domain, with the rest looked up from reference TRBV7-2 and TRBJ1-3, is GAGVSQSPSNKVTEKGKDVELRCDPISGHTALYWYRQSLGQGLEFLIYFQGNSAPDKSGLPSDRFSAERTGGSVSTLTIQRTQQEDSAVYLCASSSTEGGGGNTIYFGEGSWLTVV.

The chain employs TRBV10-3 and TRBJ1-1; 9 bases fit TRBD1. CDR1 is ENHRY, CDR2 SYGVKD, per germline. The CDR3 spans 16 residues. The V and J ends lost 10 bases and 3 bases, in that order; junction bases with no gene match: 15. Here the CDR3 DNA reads TGTGCCAGCAGCCTATCATTTGGGACAGGGTACACTGAAGCTTTCTTT. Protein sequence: CASSLSFGTGYTEAFF.

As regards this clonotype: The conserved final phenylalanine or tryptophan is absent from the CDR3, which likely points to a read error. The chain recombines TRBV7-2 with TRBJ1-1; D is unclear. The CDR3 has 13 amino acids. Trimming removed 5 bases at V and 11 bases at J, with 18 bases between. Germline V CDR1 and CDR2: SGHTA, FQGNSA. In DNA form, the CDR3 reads TGTGCCAGCAGCCCGAAGCTCTGGGTGTGGGCTTTCCTT. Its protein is CASSPKLWVWAFL.

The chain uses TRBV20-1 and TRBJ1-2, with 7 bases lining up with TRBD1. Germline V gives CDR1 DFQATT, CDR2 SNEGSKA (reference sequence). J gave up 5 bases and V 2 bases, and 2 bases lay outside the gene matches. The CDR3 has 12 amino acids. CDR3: CSARPRGYGYTF. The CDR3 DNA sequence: TGCAGTGCTAGACCCAGGGGGTATGGCTACACCTTC.

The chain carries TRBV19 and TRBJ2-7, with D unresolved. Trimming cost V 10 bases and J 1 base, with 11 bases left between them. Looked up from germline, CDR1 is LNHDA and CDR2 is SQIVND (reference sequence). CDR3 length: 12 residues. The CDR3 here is CATSDTSYEQYF. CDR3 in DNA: TGTGCCACTTCAGACACATCCTACGAGCAGTACTTC.

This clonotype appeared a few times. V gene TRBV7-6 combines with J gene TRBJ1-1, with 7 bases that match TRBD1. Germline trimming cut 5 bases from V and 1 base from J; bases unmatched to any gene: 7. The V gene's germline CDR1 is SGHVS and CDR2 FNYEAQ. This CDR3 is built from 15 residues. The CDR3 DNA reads TGTGCCAGCAGCCTCAACAGGGGAGAGAACACTGAAGCTTTCTTT. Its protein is CASSLNRGENTEAFF.

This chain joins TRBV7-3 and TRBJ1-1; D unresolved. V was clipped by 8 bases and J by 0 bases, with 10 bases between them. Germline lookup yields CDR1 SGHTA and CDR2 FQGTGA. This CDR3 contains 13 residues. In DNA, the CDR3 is TGTGCCAGCCTGCGGGTCATGAACACTGAAGCTTTCTTT. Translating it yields CASLRVMNTEAFF.

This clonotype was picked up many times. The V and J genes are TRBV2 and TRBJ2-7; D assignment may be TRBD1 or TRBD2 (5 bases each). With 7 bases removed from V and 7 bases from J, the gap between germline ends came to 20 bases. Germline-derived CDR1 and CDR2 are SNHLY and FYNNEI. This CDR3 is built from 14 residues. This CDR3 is CASKRDAATLEQYF. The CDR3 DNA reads TGTGCCAGCAAACGGGACGCTGCGACCTTGGAGCAGTACTTC.

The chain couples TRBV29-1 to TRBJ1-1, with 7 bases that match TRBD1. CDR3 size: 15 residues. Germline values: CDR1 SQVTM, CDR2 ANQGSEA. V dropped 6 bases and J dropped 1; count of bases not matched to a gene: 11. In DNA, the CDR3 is TGCAGCGTCCTCGAGAACAGGGGAGGGAACACTGAAGCTTTCTTT. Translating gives CSVLENRGGNTEAFF. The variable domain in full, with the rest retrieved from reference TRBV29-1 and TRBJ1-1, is SAVISQKPSRDICQRGTSLTIQCQVDSQVTMMFWYRQQPGQSLTLIATANQGSEATYESGFVIDKFPISRPNLTFSTLTVSNMSPEDSSIYLCSVLENRGGNTEAFFGQGTRLTVV.

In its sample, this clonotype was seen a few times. The CDR3 spells CASSYSVKGWTEAFF. CDR3 bases: TGTGCCAGCAGTTACTCGGTTAAGGGATGGACTGAAGCTTTCTTT. The gene calls are TRBV6-5 and TRBJ1-1, with D unresolved. Germline lookup yields CDR1 MNHEY and CDR2 SVGAGI. Trimming pared 0 bases from V and 5 bases from J, leaving 13 bases between. The CDR3 has 15 residues.

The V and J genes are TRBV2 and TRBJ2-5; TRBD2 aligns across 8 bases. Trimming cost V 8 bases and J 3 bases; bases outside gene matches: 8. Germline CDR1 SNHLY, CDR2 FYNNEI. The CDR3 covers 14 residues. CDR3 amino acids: CASQEVAGKETQYF. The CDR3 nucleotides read TGTGCCAGCCAGGAGGTAGCGGGGAAAGAGACCCAGTACTTC. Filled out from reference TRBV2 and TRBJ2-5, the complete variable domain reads EPEVTQTPSHQVTQMGQEVILRCVPISNHLYFYWYRQILGQKVEFLVSFYNNEISEKSEIFDDQFSVERPDGSNFTLKIRSTKLEDSAMYFCASQEVAGKETQYFGPGTRLLVL.

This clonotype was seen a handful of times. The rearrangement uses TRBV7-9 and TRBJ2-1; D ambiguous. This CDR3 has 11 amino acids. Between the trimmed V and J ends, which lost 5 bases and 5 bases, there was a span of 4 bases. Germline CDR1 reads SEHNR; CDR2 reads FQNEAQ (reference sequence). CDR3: CASSVNNEQFF. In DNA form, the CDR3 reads TGTGCCAGCAGCGTGAACAATGAGCAGTTCTTC.

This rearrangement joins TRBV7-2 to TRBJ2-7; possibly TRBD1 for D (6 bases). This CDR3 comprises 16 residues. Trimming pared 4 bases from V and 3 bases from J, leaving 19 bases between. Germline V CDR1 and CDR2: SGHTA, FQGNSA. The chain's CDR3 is CASSSLSGHNFYEQYF. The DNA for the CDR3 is TGTGCCAGCAGCTCCCTTTCGGGACACAATTTCTACGAGCAGTACTTC.

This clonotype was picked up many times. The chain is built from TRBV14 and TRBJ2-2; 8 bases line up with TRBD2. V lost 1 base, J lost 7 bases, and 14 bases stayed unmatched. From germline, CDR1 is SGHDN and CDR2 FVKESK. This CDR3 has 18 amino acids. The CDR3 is CASSQALAGPSRDGELFF. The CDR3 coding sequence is TGTGCCAGCAGCCAAGCTCTAGCGGGCCCCTCTCGGGACGGGGAGCTGTTTTTT.